This entry lists 7 T cell receptor beta chains sequenced from one sample in a study of blood T cell repertoires in COVID-19. Sequencing was performed with immunoSEQ multiplex PCR; in TCRdb, only in-frame clones are kept and a portion is missing. The sample lists a few hundred thousand clones, 80% to 90% occurring once. Sequencing was performed on peripheral blood. The receptors shown here come from a man between 35 and 55 years old who had recovered from COVID-19.

CDR3 sequence reads: CSSSSSQGTDTQYF. The CDR3 coding sequence is TGCAGTTCATCTTCCTCTCAGGGGACAGATACGCAGTATTTT. The chain joins TRBV29-1 to TRBJ2-3, with D maybe TRBD1 (6 bases). The CDR3 covers 14 residues. CDR1 SQVTM and CDR2 ANQGSEA come from the germline V gene.

This clone turned up a few times. This rearrangement joins TRBV15 to TRBJ1-1, with D possibly matching TRBD1 (6 bases). The V end was cut by 3 bases, the J end by 8 bases, with 16 bases between. The CDR3 consists of 14 residues. Germline V gene lookup returns CDR1 LNHNV and CDR2 YYDKDF (reference sequence). The CDR3 here is CATSRPGTGREAFF. CDR3 nucleotides: TGTGCCACCAGCAGGCCCGGAACAGGGCGAGAAGCTTTCTTT. The whole variable domain, remainder taken from reference TRBV15 and TRBJ1-1, is DAMVIQNPRYQVTQFGKPVTLSCSQTLNHNVMYWYQQKSSQAPKLLFHYYDKDFNNEADTPDNFQSRRPNTSFCFLDIRSPGLGDTAMYLCATSRPGTGREAFFGQGTRLTVV.

The rearrangement uses TRBV10-3 and TRBJ2-1, with 8 nucleotides matching TRBD2. V dropped 0 bases and J dropped 8; count of bases not matched to a gene: 9. This CDR3 spans 16 amino acids. Germline values: CDR1 ENHRY, CDR2 SYGVKD. CDR3 in DNA: TGTGCCATCAGTGAGTCCGCAGCGGGGGTAGTGGATGAGCAGTTCTTC. Protein product: CAISESAAGVVDEQFF.

The chain links TRBV29-1 to TRBJ1-1; 7 positions agree with TRBD1. Germline V gene data show CDR1 as SQVTM and CDR2 as ANQGSEA. V was clipped by 7 bases and J by 0 bases; unmatched bases: 5. CDR3 length: 13 residues. CDR3 DNA: TGCAGCGCCGGGACAGAGTTGAACACTGAAGCTTTCTTT. It translates to CSAGTELNTEAFF.

The rearrangement uses TRBV4-1 and TRBJ2-1, with 12 nucleotides matching TRBD2. CDR3 length: 17 amino acids. Germline lookup yields CDR1 MGHRA and CDR2 YSYEKL. J was trimmed by 2 bases and V by 2 bases; bases with no gene match: 4. CDR3 in amino acids: CASSQHTSGRTYNEQFF. CDR3 coding DNA: TGCGCCAGCAGCCAACATACTAGCGGGAGGACCTACAATGAGCAGTTCTTC.

The rearrangement joins TRBV9 to TRBJ1-2; possibly TRBD1 for D (5 bases). The CDR3 is 17 amino acids. Per germline, CDR1 SGDLS and CDR2 YYNGEE. The germline V and J ends were trimmed by 0 bases and 4 bases, with 19 bases remaining between them. The CDR3 region has the DNA TGTGCCAGCAGCGTAGTCCCAGAGACAGACTTTTCCTATGGCTACACCTTC. This sequence encodes CASSVVPETDFSYGYTF.

This clone was picked up a small number of times. V usage is TRBV5-4 and J usage is TRBJ1-3, with D possibly being TRBD1 (6 bases). The V gene lost 4 bases and the J gene lost 5 bases, with 10 bases spanning the gap. Germline V gene sequence: CDR1 SGHNT, CDR2 YYREEE (reference sequence). The CDR3 has 13 residues. This CDR3 reads CASSSDRRNTIYF. The CDR3 DNA sequence: TGTGCCAGCAGCAGTGACAGGAGAAACACCATATATTTT.